The present T cell receptor beta chain was sequenced within a study of blood T cell repertoires in COVID-19. Study-level background: Specimens from acute and convalescent COVID-19 originated in the United States, Italy and Spain.

Trimming shortened V by 0 bases and J by 5 bases, and 6 bases separated the two germline ends. Germline V CDR1 and CDR2: SGHNT, YENEEA. This CDR3 spans 13 amino acids. Some clones are missing from TCRdb's copy, which holds only in-frame ones; the method was immunoSEQ multiplex PCR. The data show more than 250,000 clones, around 85% seen once. Everyone who took part was roughly 18 to 89 years old, and they came from about two dozen US areas. Cohorts were determined from participant-reported clinical history. The chain recombines TRBV11-3 with TRBJ2-3; D is unclear. This TCR derives from a woman between 35 and 50 years old who had recovered from COVID-19. The sequenced sample consisted of PBMCs or T cells enriched from blood (not recorded which). CDR3 bases: TGTGCCAGCAGCTTAGATAGTGAAGATACGCAGTATTTT. Residues: CASSLDSEDTQYF.